Listed here are 15 T cell receptor beta chains from one sample, sequenced in a study of shared clonotypes between healthy human individuals. Generated by immunoSEQ multiplex PCR, the TCRdb table keeps only in-frame clones and is missing some. The table shows some 510,000 clones, with more than 65% occurring only once. Sample: PBMCs. These receptors all stem from a woman aged 40 to 50 in good health. Some clones in this sample may be carry-over from other donors' samples.

This clone has just one count. The chain combines TRBV30 with TRBJ2-6, with a possible D match to TRBD2 (5 bases). The ends were cut back, 2 bases at V and 0 bases at J, with 8 bases in the middle. The V gene's germline CDR1 is GTSNPN and CDR2 SVGIG (reference sequence). The CDR3 spans 15 residues. The CDR3, as DNA: TGTGCCTGGAGTAAGGAGGCCTCTGGGGCCAACGTCCTGACTTTC. This gives the protein CAWSKEASGANVLTF.

This chain's CDR3 is CASSRLASSEQFF. The DNA of the CDR3 is TGTGCCAGCAGTCGACTAGCGTCGAGTGAGCAGTTCTTC. The V call is TRBV6-5, the J call TRBJ2-1, with 8 positions matching TRBD2. The germline gives CDR1 MNHEY, CDR2 SVGAGI. The V segment lost 5 bases and the J segment 9 bases; nucleotides outside the gene matches: 6. The CDR3 is made up of 13 amino acids.

CDR3 in amino acids: CASSSHPRTSGSSGYEQYF. CDR3 in DNA: TGTGCCAGTAGTTCCCACCCCCGGACTAGCGGGAGTTCAGGCTACGAGCAGTACTTC. The V gene is TRBV19, the J gene TRBJ2-7; the match to TRBD2 covers 13 bases. The CDR3 runs to 19 residues. Germline V gene data show CDR1 as LNHDA and CDR2 as SQIVND (reference sequence). The trim removed 5 bases at V and 3 bases at J, leaving 16 bases unmatched. Based on the CDR3 plus reference TRBV19 and TRBJ2-7, the full variable domain is DGGITQSPKYLFRKEGQNVTLSCEQNLNHDAMYWYRQDPGQGLRLIYYSQIVNDFQKGDIAEGYSVSREKKESFPLTVTSAQKNPTAFYLCASSSHPRTSGSSGYEQYFGPGTRLTVT.

This clone appeared a few times. The J gene is TRBJ2-1, the V gene TRBV13; D may be TRBD2 (5 bases). Looked up from germline, CDR1 is PRHDT and CDR2 is FYEKMQ (reference sequence). Trimming stripped 2 bases from V and 10 bases from J, with 9 bases between. The CDR3 is 12 amino acids. The CDR3 DNA follows: TGTGCCAGCAGCTTATCCGGGAACGAGCAGTTCTTC. This sequence encodes CASSLSGNEQFF.

The chain joins TRBV6-5 to TRBJ2-7, with D perhaps given as TRBD1 or TRBD2 (5 bases each). This CDR3 contains 16 residues. The germline V and J ends were trimmed by 2 bases and 6 bases, with 20 bases remaining between them. CDR1 MNHEY and CDR2 SVGAGI come from the germline V gene. Here the CDR3 reads CASSYNGASILFEQYF. CDR3 DNA: TGTGCCAGCAGTTACAACGGGGCCAGCATCCTATTCGAGCAGTACTTC.

J is TRBJ2-6 and V is TRBV28, with 10 positions matching TRBD1. This CDR3 is built from 17 residues. J gave up 4 bases and V 5 bases, and 8 bases lay outside the gene matches. Per the germline V gene, CDR1 is MDHEN and CDR2 is SYDVKM. The CDR3: CASSRQGAPAGANVLTF. The CDR3 nucleotides read TGTGCCAGCAGTAGACAGGGGGCGCCAGCGGGGGCCAACGTCCTGACTTTC.

The chain has TRBV27 and TRBJ2-7, with 7 positions matching TRBD2. The CDR3 has 17 residues. V lost 2 bases and J lost 2; bases outside the gene matches: 12. Germline V gene data show CDR1 as MNHEY and CDR2 as SMNVEV (reference sequence). CDR3: CASSLKAATGLAYEQYF. DNA for the CDR3: TGTGCCAGCAGTTTAAAGGCAGCTACTGGACTAGCCTACGAGCAGTACTTC.

This clone came up a few times. The chain links TRBV12-5 to TRBJ2-2; the match to TRBD2 covers 10 bases. In germline, CDR1 is LGHNT, CDR2 FRNRAP. With 5 bases clipped from V and 5 bases from J, the junction kept 11 bases outside the gene matches. CDR3 length: 17 amino acids. CDR3 in DNA: TGTGCTAGTGGTGCCCTCCTAGCGGGAGTTAATACCGGGGAGCTGTTTTTT. Residues: CASGALLAGVNTGELFF.

This clone appeared a single time. A read error may account for a junction end that differs from germline. The chain couples TRBV7-7 to TRBJ2-7; no reliable D call. The CDR3 length is 13 residues. CDR1 SSHAT and CDR2 FNYEAQ come from the germline V gene (reference sequence). The CDR3 DNA sequence: TGTGCTAGCAGCTTAGAGAGAGGCGACGAGCAGTACTTC. As protein: CASSLERGDEQYF.

About this clone: This sequence may be a read error, since a much larger clone differs from it by one base. The chain employs TRBV11-3 and TRBJ2-1; no reliable D call. V lost 3 bases and J lost 3, with 0 bases in between. Germline V gene lookup returns CDR1 SGHNT and CDR2 YENEEA. The CDR3 loop spans 11 amino acids. CDR3 sequence: CASSFYNEQFF. The CDR3 nucleotides are TGTGCCAGCAGCTTCTACAATGAGCAGTTCTTC.

The chain carries TRBV15 and TRBJ2-2, with TRBD2 matching 8 bases. CDR1 LNHNV and CDR2 YYDKDF come from the germline V gene (reference sequence). V was clipped by 3 bases and J by 5 bases; unmatched bases: 11. The CDR3 spans 17 residues. CDR3 sequence reads: CATSRPLSRGRTGELFF. CDR3 nucleotides: TGTGCCACCAGCAGGCCTCTAAGTCGCGGGAGGACCGGGGAGCTGTTTTTT.

The gene calls are TRBV28 and TRBJ2-2; 7 bases match TRBD2. CDR3 length: 15 residues. The V segment lost 3 bases and the J segment 4 bases; nucleotides outside the gene matches: 5. The V gene's germline CDR1 is MDHEN and CDR2 SYDVKM. CDR3 sequence (DNA): TGTGCCAGCAGTTTGAGTCTAGCGGTCACCGGGGAGCTGTTTTTT. The encoded protein is CASSLSLAVTGELFF.

This chain uses TRBV6-6 with TRBJ2-2; tentatively, D is TRBD2 (5 bases). In germline, CDR1 is MNHNY, CDR2 SVGAGI (reference sequence). Trimming left V 8 bases short and J 1 base short, with 14 bases between. There are 15 residues in the CDR3. The CDR3 loop is CASEFGEWNTGELFF. CDR3 bases: TGTGCCAGCGAGTTTGGGGAGTGGAACACCGGGGAGCTGTTTTTT.

The chain carries TRBV7-8 and TRBJ1-1, with 7 bases aligning to TRBD1. Losses at the gene ends were 5 bases for V and 7 bases for J; bases not matched to a gene: 7. This CDR3 contains 13 residues. Germline CDR1 reads SGHVS; CDR2 reads FQNEAQ. CDR3 loop: CASSGLGTDEAFF. In DNA, the CDR3 is TGTGCCAGCAGCGGATTAGGGACAGATGAAGCTTTCTTT. The complete variable domain, with remaining parts taken from reference TRBV7-8 and TRBJ1-1, reads GAGVSQSPRYKVAKRGQDVALRCDPISGHVSLFWYQQALGQGPEFLTYFQNEAQLDKSGLPSDRFFAERPEGSVSTLKIQRTQQEDSAVYLCASSGLGTDEAFFGQGTRLTVV.

This chain links TRBV27 with TRBJ2-3, with D possibly TRBD2 on 5 matching bases. From germline, CDR1 is MNHEY and CDR2 SMNVEV (reference sequence). The CDR3 is 15 amino acids. V lost 4 bases and J lost 6, with 17 bases in between. CDR3 sequence reads: CASSSARGPSDTQYF. As DNA, the CDR3 is TGTGCCAGCAGTTCGGCTAGAGGGCCTTCGGATACGCAGTATTTT.